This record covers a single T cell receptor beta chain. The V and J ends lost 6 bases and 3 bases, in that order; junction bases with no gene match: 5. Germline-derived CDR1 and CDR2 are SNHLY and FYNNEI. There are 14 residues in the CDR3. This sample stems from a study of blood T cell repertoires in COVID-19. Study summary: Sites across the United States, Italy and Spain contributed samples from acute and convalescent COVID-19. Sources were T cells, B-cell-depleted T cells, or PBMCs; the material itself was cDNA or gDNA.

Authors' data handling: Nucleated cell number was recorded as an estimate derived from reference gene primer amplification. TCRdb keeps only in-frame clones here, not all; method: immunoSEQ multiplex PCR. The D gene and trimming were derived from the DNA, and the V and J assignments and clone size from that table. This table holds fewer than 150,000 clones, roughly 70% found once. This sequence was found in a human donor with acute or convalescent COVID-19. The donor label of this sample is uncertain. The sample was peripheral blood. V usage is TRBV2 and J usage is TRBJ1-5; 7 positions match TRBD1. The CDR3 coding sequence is TGTGCCAGCAGGGGGGGACAGCACAATCAGCCCCAGCATTTT. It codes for CASRGGQHNQPQHF.